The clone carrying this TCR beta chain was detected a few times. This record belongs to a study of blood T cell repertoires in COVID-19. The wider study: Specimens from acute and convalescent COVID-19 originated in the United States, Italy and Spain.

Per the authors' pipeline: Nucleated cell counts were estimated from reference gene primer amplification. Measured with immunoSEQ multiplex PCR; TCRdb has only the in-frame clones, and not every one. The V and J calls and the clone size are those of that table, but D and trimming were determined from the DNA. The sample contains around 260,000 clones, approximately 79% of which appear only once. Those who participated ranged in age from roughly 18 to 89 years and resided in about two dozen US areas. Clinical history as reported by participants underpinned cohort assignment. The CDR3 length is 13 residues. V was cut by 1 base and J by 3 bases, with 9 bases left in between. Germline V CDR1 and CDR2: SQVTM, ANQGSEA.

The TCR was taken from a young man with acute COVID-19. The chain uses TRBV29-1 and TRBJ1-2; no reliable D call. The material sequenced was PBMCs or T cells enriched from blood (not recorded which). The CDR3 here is CSVEGLGDYGYTF. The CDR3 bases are TGCAGCGTTGAAGGATTAGGAGACTATGGCTACACCTTC.